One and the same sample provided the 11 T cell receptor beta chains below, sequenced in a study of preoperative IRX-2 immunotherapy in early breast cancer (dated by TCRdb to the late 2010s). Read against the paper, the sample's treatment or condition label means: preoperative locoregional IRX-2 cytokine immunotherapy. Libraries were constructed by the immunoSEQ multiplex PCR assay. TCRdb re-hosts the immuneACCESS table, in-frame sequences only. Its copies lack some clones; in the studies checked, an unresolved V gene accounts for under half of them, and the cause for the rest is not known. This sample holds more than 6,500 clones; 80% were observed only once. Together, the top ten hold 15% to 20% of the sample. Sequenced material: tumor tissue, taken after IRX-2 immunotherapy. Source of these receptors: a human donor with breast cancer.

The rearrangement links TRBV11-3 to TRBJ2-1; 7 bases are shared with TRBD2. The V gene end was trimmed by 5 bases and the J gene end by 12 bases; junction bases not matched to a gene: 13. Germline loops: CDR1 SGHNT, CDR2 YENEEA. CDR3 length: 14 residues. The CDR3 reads CASSHPGTTPRQFF. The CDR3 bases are TGTGCCAGCAGCCACCCGGGGACTACCCCAAGGCAGTTCTTC. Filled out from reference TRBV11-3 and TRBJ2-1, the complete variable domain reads EAGVVQSPRYKIIEKKQPVAFWCNPISGHNTLYWYLQNLGQGPELLIRYENEEAVDDSQLPKDRFSAERLKGVDSTLKIQPAELGDSAVYLCASSHPGTTPRQFFGPGTRLTVL.

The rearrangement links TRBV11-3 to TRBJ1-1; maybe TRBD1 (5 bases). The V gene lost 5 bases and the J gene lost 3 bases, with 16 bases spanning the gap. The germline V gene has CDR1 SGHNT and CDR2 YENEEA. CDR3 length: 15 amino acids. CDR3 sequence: CASSPSVWGYTEAFF. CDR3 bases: TGTGCCAGCAGCCCCTCAGTCTGGGGCTACACTGAAGCTTTCTTT. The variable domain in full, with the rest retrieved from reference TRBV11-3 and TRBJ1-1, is EAGVVQSPRYKIIEKKQPVAFWCNPISGHNTLYWYLQNLGQGPELLIRYENEEAVDDSQLPKDRFSAERLKGVDSTLKIQPAELGDSAVYLCASSPSVWGYTEAFFGQGTRLTVV.

CDR3 amino acids: CASSPNTAGGRPAYNEQFF. The CDR3 DNA follows: TGTGCCAGCAGCCCTAACACAGCGGGGGGGAGACCGGCCTACAATGAGCAGTTCTTC. The chain combines TRBV7-6 with TRBJ2-1; TRBD2 agrees at 10 bases. The CDR3 runs to 19 residues. V was clipped by 5 bases and J by 2 bases; unmatched bases: 15. Germline V CDR1 and CDR2: SGHVS, FNYEAQ.

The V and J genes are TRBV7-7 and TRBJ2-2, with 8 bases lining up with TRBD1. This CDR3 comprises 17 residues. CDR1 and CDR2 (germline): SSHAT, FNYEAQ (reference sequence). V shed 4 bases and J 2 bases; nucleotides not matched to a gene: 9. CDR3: CASSSAAQGVNTGELFF. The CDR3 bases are TGTGCCAGCAGCTCCGCCGCACAGGGGGTAAACACCGGGGAGCTGTTTTTT.

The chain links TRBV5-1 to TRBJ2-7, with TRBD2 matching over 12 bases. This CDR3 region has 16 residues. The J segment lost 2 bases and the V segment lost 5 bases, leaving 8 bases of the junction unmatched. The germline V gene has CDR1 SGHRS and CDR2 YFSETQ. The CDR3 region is CASSRTSGALTYEQYF. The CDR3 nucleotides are TGCGCCAGCAGTAGGACTAGCGGGGCACTGACCTACGAGCAGTACTTC.

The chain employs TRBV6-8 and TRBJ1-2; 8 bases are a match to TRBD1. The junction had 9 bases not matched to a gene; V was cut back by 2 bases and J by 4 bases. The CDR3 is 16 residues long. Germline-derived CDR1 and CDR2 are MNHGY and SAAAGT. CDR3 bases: TGTGCCAGCAGTTACGATAGGGACAGGTCATTCTATGGCTACACCTTC. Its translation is CASSYDRDRSFYGYTF.

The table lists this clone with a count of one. CDR3 nucleotides: TGTGCCAGCAGTCGCCTTGGGGGGGGACAAGAGACCCAGTACTTC. It is translated as CASSRLGGGQETQYF. The chain is built from TRBV6-8 and TRBJ2-5; 7 bases are a match to TRBD2. Germline V lookup: CDR1 MNHGY, CDR2 SAAAGT. J was trimmed by 2 bases and V by 5 bases; bases with no gene match: 8. This CDR3 has 15 residues.

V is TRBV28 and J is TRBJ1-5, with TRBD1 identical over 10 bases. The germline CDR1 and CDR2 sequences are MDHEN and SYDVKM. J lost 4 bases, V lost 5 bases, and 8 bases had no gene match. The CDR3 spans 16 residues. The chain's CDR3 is CASSPTGTGANQPQHF. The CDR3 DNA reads TGTGCCAGCAGTCCTACCGGGACAGGGGCTAATCAGCCCCAGCATTTT.

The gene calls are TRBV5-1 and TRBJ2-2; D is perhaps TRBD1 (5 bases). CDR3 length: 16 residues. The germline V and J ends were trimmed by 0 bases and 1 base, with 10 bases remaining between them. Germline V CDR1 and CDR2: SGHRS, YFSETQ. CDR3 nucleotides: TGCGCCAGCAGCTTGGCCTTAGGGGTGAACACCGGGGAGCTGTTTTTT. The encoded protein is CASSLALGVNTGELFF.

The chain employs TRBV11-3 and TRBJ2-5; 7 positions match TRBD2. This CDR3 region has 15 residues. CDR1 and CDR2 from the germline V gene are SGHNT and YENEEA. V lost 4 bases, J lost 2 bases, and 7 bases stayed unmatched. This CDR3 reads CASSYELAVQETQYF. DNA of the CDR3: TGTGCCAGCAGCTACGAGCTAGCGGTACAAGAGACCCAGTACTTC.

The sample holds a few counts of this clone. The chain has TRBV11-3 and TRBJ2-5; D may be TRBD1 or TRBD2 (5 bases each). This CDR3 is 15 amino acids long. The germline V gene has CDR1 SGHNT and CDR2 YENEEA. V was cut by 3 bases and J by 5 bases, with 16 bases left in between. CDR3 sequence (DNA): TGTGCCAGCAGCTTTGGACGGGGCAGAGGGGAGACCCAGTACTTC. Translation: CASSFGRGRGETQYF.